This T cell receptor beta chain comes out of a study of shared clonotypes between healthy human individuals. Germline assignment: CDR1 SGHRS and CDR2 YFSETQ. The CDR3 has 14 residues. Trimming took off 4 bases at V and 0 bases at J, with 10 bases between the two ends. Points on this clone: The same CDR3 can be traced to other DNA sequences in this sample.

Sequenced by immunoSEQ multiplex PCR; TCRdb stores in-frame clones only, minus some. The sample carries millions of clones, over 85% recorded once. Sequencing was performed on naive CD4+ T cells sorted from blood. Subset noted: CD45RA+ positively selected. The sequence derives from a man younger than 35 in good health. The chain has TRBV5-1 and TRBJ1-1; no firm D call. CDR3 residues: CASSPGVMNTEAFF. In DNA form, the CDR3 reads TGCGCCAGCAGCCCGGGAGTAATGAACACTGAAGCTTTCTTT.